The clone carrying this TCR beta chain occurred a few times. Its antigen is still unknown. This entry comes from a study of molecular identifiers for immune sequencing clone quantification. Overall study findings and caveats: In naive cells, clones above 20 RNA copies held under 1% of molecules, whereas in effector cells they held over 97%.

Between roughly 18,000 and 1,100,000 sorted cells, with 10%, 30% or 50% RNA, yielded naive CD8 libraries. Researchers sorted naive CD8 T cells as cells that were CD8+CD4-CCR7+CD45RA+. The CDR3 runs to 13 residues. Between the trimmed V and J ends, which lost 0 bases and 3 bases, there was a span of 9 bases. Germline V CDR1 and CDR2: DFQATT, SNEGSKA (reference sequence). Previously published methods and listed TCR primers were used for the bulk TCR libraries. In TCRdb, the PCR reads were re-called with MiXCR into one record per CDR3 protein. The table has about 510,000 distinct CDR3 sequences, around 25% seen once; the top ten hold about 0.75%.

Input material: naive CD8+ T cells from blood, with Jurkat cell RNA spiked in. Noted subset: FACS-sorted CD8+CD4-CCR7+CD45RA+ naive T cells. The TCR sequence derives from a human donor in good health. Some libraries in this study had Jurkat cell RNA spiked in. The chain combines TRBV20-1 with TRBJ2-7, with D possibly being TRBD1 (6 bases). The CDR3 is CSARDKGHYEQYF. CDR3 sequence (DNA): TGCAGTGCTAGAGACAAGGGACACTACGAGCAGTACTTC.